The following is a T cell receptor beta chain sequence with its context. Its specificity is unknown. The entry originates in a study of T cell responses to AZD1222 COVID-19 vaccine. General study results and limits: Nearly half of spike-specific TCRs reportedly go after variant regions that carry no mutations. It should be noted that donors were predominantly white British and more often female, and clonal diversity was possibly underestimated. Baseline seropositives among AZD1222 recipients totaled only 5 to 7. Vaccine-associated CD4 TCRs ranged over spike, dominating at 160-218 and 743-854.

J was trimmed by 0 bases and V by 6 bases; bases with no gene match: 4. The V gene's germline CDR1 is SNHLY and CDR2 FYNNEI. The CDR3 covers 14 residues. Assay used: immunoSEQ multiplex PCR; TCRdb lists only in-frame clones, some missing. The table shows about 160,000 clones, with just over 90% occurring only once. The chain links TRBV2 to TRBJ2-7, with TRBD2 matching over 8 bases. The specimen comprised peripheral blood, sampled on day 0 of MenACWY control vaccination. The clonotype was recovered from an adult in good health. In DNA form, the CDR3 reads TGTGCCAGCAGGTCGGGGGGGAGCTCCTACGAGCAGTACTTC. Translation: CASRSGGSSYEQYF.